This entry lists 22 T cell receptor beta chains sequenced from one sample in a study of T cells in Graves' hyperthyroidism and ophthalmopathy. Amplified regions were TCR beta CDR3 sequences from RNA transcripts. In the first-round RT-PCR of the TCR CDR3, the HTBI primer set was used. TCRdb itself ran the multiplex PCR reads through MiXCR, one entry per CDR3 protein. The sample carries around 340,000 distinct CDR3 sequences, roughly 15% recorded once. The sample taken for sequencing was blood. These receptors originate from a woman in her thirties with Graves' hyperthyroidism that later progressed to Graves' ophthalmopathy.

The V and J genes are TRBV28 and TRBJ2-7, with TRBD1 matching over 9 bases. This CDR3 is 16 amino acids long. Trimming took 6 bases from V and 2 from J; bases not matched to a gene: 11. Per germline, CDR1 MDHEN and CDR2 SYDVKM. The DNA of the CDR3 is TGTGCCAGCAGCCCTACCCGAAGACAGGGGGCCTACGAGCAGTACTTC. Translated: CASSPTRRQGAYEQYF.

This clonotype was counted at least ten times. The rearrangement links TRBV27 to TRBJ1-1, with D tentatively TRBD1 (5 bases). Trimming shortened V by 7 bases and J by 0 bases, and 12 bases separated the two germline ends. The CDR3 has 14 amino acids. Germline V gene sequence: CDR1 MNHEY, CDR2 SMNVEV (reference sequence). CDR3 bases: TGTGCCAGCACCCCGGGACTCATGAACACTGAAGCTTTCTTT. Its translation: CASTPGLMNTEAFF.

This clonotype was seen repeatedly, ten times or more. The chain combines TRBV6-2 or TRBV6-3 with TRBJ1-1, with 8 nucleotides matching TRBD1. There are 15 residues in the CDR3. With 5 bases clipped from V and 3 bases from J, the junction kept 8 bases outside the gene matches. The V gene's germline CDR1 is MNHEY and CDR2 SVGEGT. For the CDR3, the DNA is TGTGCCAGCAGTCCCCGGACAGGGTACGACACTGAAGCTTTCTTT. It is translated as CASSPRTGYDTEAFF.

This chain joins TRBV20-1 and TRBJ2-1; 11 bases align to TRBD2. V gave up 1 base and J gave up 5 bases; unmatched junction bases: 10. Per the germline V gene, CDR1 is DFQATT and CDR2 is SNEGSKA (reference sequence). This CDR3 comprises 17 residues. The CDR3 bases are TGCAGTGCTAGAGTAGGACTAGCGGGTGGGCCCAACAATGAGCAGTTCTTC. It specifies CSARVGLAGGPNNEQFF.

In this sample, this clonotype turned up many times. This sequence joins TRBV19 and TRBJ2-5, with 10 bases lining up with TRBD1. Germline assignment: CDR1 LNHDA and CDR2 SQIVND (reference sequence). The CDR3 loop spans 16 amino acids. The junction had 10 bases not matched to a gene; V was cut back by 5 bases and J by 4 bases. The CDR3 sequence: CASSLTRRQGAETQYF. CDR3 nucleotide sequence: TGTGCCAGTAGTCTCACCCGACGACAGGGGGCAGAGACCCAGTACTTC.

This clonotype appeared many times. The J gene is TRBJ2-1, the V gene TRBV27, with 11 bases matching TRBD2. V was pared by 7 bases and J by 0 bases, with 11 bases of the junction left unmatched. Per germline, CDR1 MNHEY and CDR2 SMNVEV (reference sequence). This CDR3 is built from 18 residues. The CDR3, as DNA: TGTGCCAGCACATCCGGGACTAGCGGTTTTAGCTCCTACAATGAGCAGTTCTTC. This codes for CASTSGTSGFSSYNEQFF.

This clonotype appeared many times. This sequence joins TRBV11-2 and TRBJ2-1; D may be TRBD2 (5 bases). This CDR3 spans 18 amino acids. The germline CDR1 and CDR2 sequences are SGHAT and FQNNGV. Trimming pared 5 bases from V and 4 bases from J, leaving 24 bases between. CDR3 sequence (DNA): TGTGCCAGCAGCCCCCTATTCGGGGTTGGCGAGGTTTACAATGAGCAGTTCTTC. Protein: CASSPLFGVGEVYNEQFF.

This clonotype was counted between two and nine times. Possible read error: a much larger clone is one base away. Because it lacks the conserved phenylalanine or tryptophan at the end, this CDR3 is likely a read error. The chain joins TRBV28 to TRBJ1-1; possibly TRBD1 for D (6 bases). V was cut by 3 bases and J by 1 base, with 12 bases left in between. CDR1 MDHEN and CDR2 SYDVKM come from the germline V gene. The CDR3 contains 15 residues. In nucleotides, the CDR3 is TGTGCCAGCAGTTTGGCTGTAGGGGGGAACACTGAAGCTTTCTCT. This gives the protein CASSLAVGGNTEAFS.

This chain links TRBV7-9 with TRBJ2-7; a weak D match, TRBD2 (5 bases). Trimming stripped 1 base from V and 2 bases from J, with 12 bases between. This CDR3 has 15 residues. In germline, CDR1 is SEHNR, CDR2 FQNEAQ (reference sequence). CDR3 coding DNA: TGTGCCAGCAGCTTAGAGCTAGCCCTAGCCTACGAGCAGTACTTC. Its translation: CASSLELALAYEQYF.

This clonotype was seen a few times. The chain is built from TRBV4-2 and TRBJ2-1; D gene ambiguous. CDR3 length: 12 residues. Germline V gene lookup returns CDR1 LGHNA and CDR2 YNFKEQ. Trimming pared 2 bases from V and 10 bases from J, leaving 9 bases between. The CDR3 region is CASSQPNGEQFF. In DNA, the CDR3 is TGTGCCAGCAGCCAACCTAACGGGGAGCAGTTCTTC.

The rearrangement uses TRBV19 and TRBJ1-5; D remains unclear. The germline V gene has CDR1 LNHDA and CDR2 SQIVND (reference sequence). The CDR3 spans 15 residues. Trimming cost V 3 bases and J 0 bases, with 9 bases left between them. CDR3 nucleotides: TGTGCCAGTAGTATTGAACGGTATAGCAATCAGCCCCAGCATTTT. Its protein product is CASSIERYSNQPQHF.

This chain joins TRBV4-1 and TRBJ2-2; D possibly corresponds to TRBD2 (5 bases). Germline V lookup: CDR1 MGHRA, CDR2 YSYEKL. Trimming left V 1 base short and J 3 bases short, with 6 bases between. CDR3 length: 14 amino acids. In DNA, the CDR3 is TGCGCCAGCAGCCAAGGGAGGTACACCGGGGAGCTGTTTTTT. Translating gives CASSQGRYTGELFF.

CDR3 region: CASSYQLAGVKFF. In nucleotides, the CDR3 is TGTGCCAGCAGTTACCAACTAGCGGGAGTGAAGTTCTTC. The chain joins TRBV6-5 to TRBJ2-1; the match to TRBD2 covers 11 bases. Germline V gives CDR1 MNHEY, CDR2 SVGAGI. The CDR3 is 13 residues long. Trimming cost V 2 bases and J 14 bases; bases outside gene matches: 5.

At least ten counts were recorded for this clonotype. This rearrangement joins TRBV2 to TRBJ1-5; D is ambiguous. Germline V gene lookup returns CDR1 SNHLY and CDR2 FYNNEI. Trimming cost V 6 bases and J 2 bases, with 5 bases left between them. CDR3 length equals 12 residues. This CDR3 is CASRGGNQPQHF. For the CDR3, the DNA is TGTGCCAGCAGGGGTGGCAATCAGCCCCAGCATTTT.

The V gene is TRBV18, the J gene TRBJ1-2; a weak D match, TRBD1 (5 bases). Trimming removed 4 bases at V and 0 bases at J, with 12 bases between. CDR1 KGHSH and CDR2 LQKENI come from the germline V gene. The CDR3 loop spans 15 amino acids. The CDR3 nucleotides read TGTGCCAGCTCACTCGACAGTATTCCTAACTATGGCTACACCTTC. It specifies CASSLDSIPNYGYTF.

There are a few counts of this clonotype. The V and J genes are TRBV5-6 and TRBJ2-1; no definite D call. CDR3 length: 15 amino acids. The germline V gene encodes CDR1 SGHDT and CDR2 YYEEEE. The germline V and J ends were trimmed by 1 base and 5 bases, with 13 bases remaining between them. CDR3 bases: TGTGCCAGCAGCTTGTTCTCCGGTGGGAACAATGAGCAGTTCTTC. Its protein is CASSLFSGGNNEQFF.

This clonotype showed up just a few times. V is TRBV5-6 and J is TRBJ2-5; D is possibly TRBD2 (7 bases). The V gene's germline CDR1 is SGHDT and CDR2 YYEEEE. Between the trimmed V and J ends, which lost 4 bases and 4 bases, there was a span of 14 bases. The CDR3 consists of 14 residues. This CDR3 reads CASSIWGGGETQYF. DNA of the CDR3: TGTGCCAGCAGCATTTGGGGGGGCGGAGAGACCCAGTACTTC.

In its sample, this clonotype was seen many times. V is TRBV6-1 and J is TRBJ2-7; 11 nucleotides align to TRBD1. The germline gives CDR1 MNHNS, CDR2 SASEGT. There are 18 residues in the CDR3. Germline trimming cut 8 bases from V and 4 bases from J; bases unmatched to any gene: 19. As DNA, the CDR3 is TGTGCCAGCCAGCAGGATACCTTTGGGACAGGGGGTATGTACGAGCAGTACTTC. Translating gives CASQQDTFGTGGMYEQYF.

This clonotype was recorded at least ten times. The gene calls are TRBV28 and TRBJ2-7; the D gene is possibly TRBD1 (6 bases). CDR1 MDHEN and CDR2 SYDVKM come from the germline V gene. Trimming took off 1 base at V and 5 bases at J, with 18 bases between the two ends. The CDR3 spans 16 residues. The CDR3 DNA follows: TGTGCCAGCAGTTTATCGCAGGGGTTAGCGAATCACGAGCAGTACTTC. This codes for CASSLSQGLANHEQYF. The full variable domain, completed using reference TRBV28 and TRBJ2-7, is DVKVTQSSRYLVKRTGEKVFLECVQDMDHENMFWYRQDPGLGLRLIYFSYDVKMKEKGDIPEGYSVSREKKERFSLILESASTNQTSMYLCASSLSQGLANHEQYFGPGTRLTVT.

There are many counts of this clonotype. The chain carries TRBV20-1 and TRBJ1-5; a possible D gene is TRBD1 (5 bases). Germline V gives CDR1 DFQATT, CDR2 SNEGSKA (reference sequence). The CDR3 loop spans 17 amino acids. V lost 0 bases to trimming and J lost 4 bases, with 19 bases between them. The CDR3 is CSARERQGGTENQPQHF. Written as DNA, the CDR3 is TGCAGTGCTAGAGAGCGGCAGGGCGGAACAGAAAATCAGCCCCAGCATTTT.

About this clonotype itself: This clone may be a read error of a much larger clone one base away. The chain joins TRBV3-1 to TRBJ2-1; D perhaps matches TRBD2 (6 bases). The CDR3 extends over 16 amino acids. From germline, CDR1 is LGHDT and CDR2 YNNKEL (reference sequence). CDR3 sequence: CASSQGGDWFSDDQFF. The CDR3 DNA sequence: TGTGCCAGCAGCCAAGGGGGGGACTGGTTTTCCGATGATCAGTTCTTC.

CDR3 in amino acids: CATSREWGARDRGGNEQFF. The CDR3 region has the DNA TGTGCCACCAGCAGAGAATGGGGGGCCAGGGACAGGGGGGGCAATGAGCAGTTCTTC. V and J are TRBV15 and TRBJ2-1; 11 nucleotides match TRBD1. Germline lookup yields CDR1 LNHNV and CDR2 YYDKDF (reference sequence). J lost 6 bases, V lost 0 bases, and 13 bases had no gene match. The CDR3 extends over 19 amino acids.